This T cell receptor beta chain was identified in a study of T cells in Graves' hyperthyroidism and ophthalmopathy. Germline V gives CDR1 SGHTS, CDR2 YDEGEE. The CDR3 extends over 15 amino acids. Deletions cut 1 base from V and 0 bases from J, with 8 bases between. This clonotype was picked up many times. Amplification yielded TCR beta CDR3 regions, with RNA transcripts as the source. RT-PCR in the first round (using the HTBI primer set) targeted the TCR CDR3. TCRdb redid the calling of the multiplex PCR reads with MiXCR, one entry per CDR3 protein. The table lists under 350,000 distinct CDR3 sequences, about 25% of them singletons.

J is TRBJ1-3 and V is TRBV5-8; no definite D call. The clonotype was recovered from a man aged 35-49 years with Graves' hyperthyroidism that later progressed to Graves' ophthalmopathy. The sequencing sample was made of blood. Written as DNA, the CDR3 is TGTGCCAGCAGCTTGTATGGGAGCTCTGGAAACACCATATATTTT. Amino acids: CASSLYGSSGNTIYF.